This is a list of T cell receptor beta chains from one sample in a study of spatial heterogeneity in lung cancer. TCRdb analysed the 5' RACE reads with MiXCR anew, one entry per CDR3 protein. Of about 92,000 distinct CDR3 sequences listed, roughly 12% are singletons. The source material was PBMCs, sampled at surgery. These TCRs come from a male donor with early-stage non-small cell lung cancer. CDR3s include the opening cysteine and the closing phenylalanine or tryptophan. A D gene is named only where the DNA matches it firmly. Rows may omit the clone size; those that give it use once, few, many or a size class.

D: TRBD2
V: TRBV6-2/TRBV6-3
size: -
J: TRBJ2-2
DNA: TGTGCCAGCACTACGGCGCCTAGCGGGAGGAGAGAGAACACCGGGGAGCTGTTTTTT
CDR3: CASTTAPSGRRENTGELFF

D: TRBD2
V: TRBV7-2
size: -
J: TRBJ2-3
DNA: TGTGCCAGCAGCTCAAGGACTAGCGGGAACACAGATACGCAGTATTTT
CDR3: CASSSRTSGNTDTQYF

D: -
V: TRBV9
size: many
J: TRBJ2-7
DNA: TGTGCCAGCAGCGTAGGGGGACGCGGGACAGACTACGAGCAGTACTTC
CDR3: CASSVGGRGTDYEQYF

D: -
V: TRBV9
size: -
J: TRBJ2-2
DNA: TGTGCCAGCAGCGTAGCTGGGGACAACACCGGGGAGCTGTTTTTT
CDR3: CASSVAGDNTGELFF

D: TRBD2
V: TRBV5-1
size: few
J: TRBJ2-7
DNA: TGCGCCAGCAGCGACACTAGCGGGAGTTACGAGCAGTACTTC
CDR3: CASSDTSGSYEQYF

D: TRBD1
V: TRBV2
size: many
J: TRBJ1-5
DNA: TGTGCCAGCAGTTCCGGGACAGGGGCTAGCAATCAGCCCCAGCATTTT
CDR3: CASSSGTGASNQPQHF

D: -
V: TRBV7-9
size: many
J: TRBJ1-3
DNA: TGTGCCAGCAGGCCTTCTGACTCCCGCTCTGGAAACACCATATATTTT
CDR3: CASRPSDSRSGNTIYF

D: -
V: TRBV29-1
size: few
J: TRBJ2-2
DNA: TGCAGCGGGCGACAGGGGAGGGGTACCGGGGAGCTGTTTTTT
CDR3: CSGRQGRGTGELFF

D: -
V: TRBV24-1
size: many
J: TRBJ2-2
DNA: TGTGCCACCAGTGATGTGACAGGTTACACCGGGGAGCTGTTTTTT
CDR3: CATSDVTGYTGELFF

D: TRBD2
V: TRBV10-3
size: few
J: TRBJ2-3
DNA: TGTGCCATCAGTTCGACTAGCGGGAAAGGCGATACGCAGTATTTT
CDR3: CAISSTSGKGDTQYF

D: -
V: TRBV7-9
size: -
J: TRBJ2-2
DNA: TGTGCCAGCACCGAGGGGGGCGCCCTGGGCACCGGGGAGCTGTTTTTT
CDR3: CASTEGGALGTGELFF

D: -
V: TRBV7-9
size: few
J: TRBJ2-2
DNA: TGTGCCAGCAGCTTAAGAGGGGGAACGTCGAACACCGGGGAGCTGTTTTTT
CDR3: CASSLRGGTSNTGELFF

D: TRBD2
V: TRBV20-1
size: -
J: TRBJ2-3
DNA: TGCAGTGCCCAAGCCTCGGTGAAGCGGGAGGGCCTCTATACGCAGTATTTT
CDR3: CSAQASVKREGLYTQYF

D: TRBD2
V: TRBV2
size: few
J: TRBJ2-3
DNA: TGTGCCAGCTGTCTAGCGGGGGTTGAAGATACGCAGTATTTT
CDR3: CASCLAGVEDTQYF

D: -
V: TRBV7-6
size: -
J: TRBJ1-2
DNA: TGTGCCAGCAGCTTACGAGAAAACTATGGCTACACCTTC
CDR3: CASSLRENYGYTF

D: -
V: TRBV5-1
size: -
J: TRBJ2-7
DNA: TGCGCCAGCAGCTTCGACTCTTCCTACGAGCAGTACTTC
CDR3: CASSFDSSYEQYF

D: -
V: TRBV3-2
size: -
J: TRBJ1-2
DNA: TGTGCCAGCAGCCAAGAATTTTTACAGATCCACTATGGCTACACCTTC
CDR3: CASSQEFLQIHYGYTF

D: -
V: TRBV7-8
size: few
J: TRBJ1-3
DNA: TGTGCCAGCAGCTTAGGGACGGGCTCTGGAAACACCATATATTTT
CDR3: CASSLGTGSGNTIYF

D: TRBD1
V: TRBV9
size: few
J: TRBJ1-3
DNA: TGTGCCAGCAGCCCAACAGGGGTCTCTGGAAACACCATATATTTT
CDR3: CASSPTGVSGNTIYF

D: -
V: TRBV20-1
size: -
J: TRBJ1-1
DNA: TGCAGTGCTAGAGGCCCGGGACCTGGAGCTTTCTTT
CDR3: CSARGPGPGAFF

D: -
V: TRBV5-8
size: -
J: TRBJ1-5
DNA: TGTGCCGTGGCCGGGGGTCCAAATCAGCCCCAGCATTTT
CDR3: CAVAGGPNQPQHF

D: TRBD2
V: TRBV24-1
size: many
J: TRBJ2-3
DNA: TGTGCCACCTCGTACGGGGGGACAGATACGCAGTATTTT
CDR3: CATSYGGTDTQYF

D: -
V: TRBV12-3/TRBV12-4
size: few
J: TRBJ2-5
DNA: TGTGCCAGCAGTTTAACGCGGGGGCTCGGGACCCAGTACTTC
CDR3: CASSLTRGLGTQYF

D: -
V: TRBV7-3
size: few
J: TRBJ2-7
DNA: TGTGCCAGCAGCTTAACGAGGGGGACAAACCACCTCTACGAGCAGTACTTC
CDR3: CASSLTRGTNHLYEQYF

D: TRBD2
V: TRBV10-2
size: few
J: TRBJ2-1
DNA: TGCGCCAGCTGCGCTTTGGGGACTAGCGGTGAGCAGTTCTTC
CDR3: CASCALGTSGEQFF

D: TRBD2
V: TRBV24-1
size: few
J: TRBJ2-1
DNA: TGTGCCACCAGTGATACGGGCACTAGCGGCCCTGGTAGGTCCTACAATGAGCAGTTCTTC
CDR3: CATSDTGTSGPGRSYNEQFF

D: TRBD2
V: TRBV6-5
size: few
J: TRBJ2-1
DNA: TGTGCCAGCTTACCATCCGGGACTAGCGGCCGCAATGAGCAGTTCTTC
CDR3: CASLPSGTSGRNEQFF

D: -
V: TRBV12-3/TRBV12-4
size: -
J: TRBJ2-5
DNA: TGTGCCAGCAGGTCTCAAGAGACCCAGTACTTC
CDR3: CASRSQETQYF

D: -
V: TRBV7-2
size: few
J: TRBJ2-2
DNA: TGTGCCAGCAGCCGGACGCTAGTGGGGGCCGGGGAGCTGTTTTTT
CDR3: CASSRTLVGAGELFF

D: -
V: TRBV18
size: few
J: TRBJ1-6
DNA: TGTGCCAGACCAGGCTCACCCCTCCACTTC
CDR3: CARPGSPLHF

D: -
V: TRBV28
size: -
J: TRBJ2-4
DNA: TGTGCCAGCAGTGAGGGGTTAGCCAAAAACATTCAGTACTTC
CDR3: CASSEGLAKNIQYF

D: TRBD2
V: TRBV2
size: -
J: TRBJ2-2
DNA: TGTGCCGGCAGTGAAAGGGCTAGCGGGAGCGCCACCGGGGAGCTGTTTTTT
CDR3: CAGSERASGSATGELFF

D: -
V: TRBV11-2
size: many
J: TRBJ2-1
DNA: TGTGCCAGCAGCTTACTGGGGCGACTCTACAATGAGCAGTTCTTC
CDR3: CASSLLGRLYNEQFF

D: TRBD1
V: TRBV4-3
size: few
J: TRBJ2-7
DNA: TGCGCCAGCAGCCAAGATCCAGGGACAGGGGCCTACGAGCAGTACTTC
CDR3: CASSQDPGTGAYEQYF

D: -
V: TRBV7-9
size: -
J: TRBJ1-1
DNA: TGTGCCAGTGGTAGGAACACTGAAGCTTTCTTT
CDR3: CASGRNTEAFF

D: -
V: TRBV20-1
size: few
J: TRBJ2-4
DNA: TGCAGTGCTAGAGAATGGGAAACTCTAGCCAAAAACATTCAGTACTTC
CDR3: CSAREWETLAKNIQYF

D: -
V: TRBV7-3
size: many
J: TRBJ2-3
DNA: TGTGCCAGCAGACTCTCTGGAGGGCCAACAGATACGCAGTATTTT
CDR3: CASRLSGGPTDTQYF

D: TRBD2
V: TRBV18
size: few
J: TRBJ2-3
DNA: TGTGCCAGCTCACCCCGGACTAGCGGGAGCACAGATACGCAGTATTTT
CDR3: CASSPRTSGSTDTQYF

D: -
V: TRBV25-1
size: -
J: TRBJ2-3
DNA: TGTGCCAGCAGTTGGAGGGGGCGAGGGGCAGATACGCAGTATTTT
CDR3: CASSWRGRGADTQYF

D: -
V: TRBV11-2
size: -
J: TRBJ2-2
DNA: TGTGCCAGCAGCACCCGACAGGTGCTGAACACCGGGGAGCTGTTTTTT
CDR3: CASSTRQVLNTGELFF

D: TRBD1
V: TRBV4-2
size: -
J: TRBJ2-5
DNA: TGTGCCAGCAGCCAAGTAGGCAGGGGGCACGAGACCCAGTACTTC
CDR3: CASSQVGRGHETQYF

D: TRBD1
V: TRBV18
size: few
J: TRBJ2-7
DNA: TGTGCCAGCTCACCGAAGGACAGGGCCTACGAGCAGTACTTC
CDR3: CASSPKDRAYEQYF

D: TRBD1
V: TRBV10-3
size: few
J: TRBJ2-2
DNA: TGTGCCATCAGTGAGGCCGGACAGGGGCGAAACACCGGGGAGCTGTTTTTT
CDR3: CAISEAGQGRNTGELFF

D: TRBD1
V: TRBV7-9
size: -
J: TRBJ2-3
DNA: TGTGCCAGCAGCTTAGTGGGACAGGGGTTAGATACGCAGTATTTT
CDR3: CASSLVGQGLDTQYF

D: TRBD2
V: TRBV7-8
size: few
J: TRBJ2-1
DNA: TGTGCCAGCAGCTCTCTAGCGGGGGCCCACAATGAGCAGTTCTTC
CDR3: CASSSLAGAHNEQFF

D: TRBD1
V: TRBV6-5
size: -
J: TRBJ2-1
DNA: TGTGCCAGCAGACCCCCGGACAGGGGCTACAATGAGCAGTTCTTC
CDR3: CASRPPDRGYNEQFF

D: -
V: TRBV2
size: many
J: TRBJ2-1
DNA: TGTGCCAGCAGTAAAGACTGGGGGGAAGAGTTCTTC
CDR3: CASSKDWGEEFF

D: -
V: TRBV9
size: few
J: TRBJ2-1
DNA: TGTGCCAGCAGCCGCGGGTACCGGGAACACAATGAGCAGTTCTTC
CDR3: CASSRGYREHNEQFF

D: -
V: TRBV29-1
size: few
J: TRBJ2-3
DNA: TGCAGCGTTGAAGTACCGAACGGTTCTCCAGATACGCAGTATTTT
CDR3: CSVEVPNGSPDTQYF

D: -
V: TRBV9
size: few
J: TRBJ2-5
DNA: TGTGCCAGCAGCATACGGGAAGAGACCCAGTACTTC
CDR3: CASSIREETQYF

D: -
V: TRBV7-9
size: few
J: TRBJ1-2
DNA: TGTGCCAGCAGACCAGGGTCCCTCGGTGGCTACACCTTC
CDR3: CASRPGSLGGYTF

D: -
V: TRBV20-1
size: many
J: TRBJ2-7
DNA: TGCAGTGCTGACGGGGATATATGGCCTAGGGAGCAGTACTTC
CDR3: CSADGDIWPREQYF

D: TRBD2
V: TRBV6-5
size: few
J: TRBJ2-7
DNA: TGTGCCAGCAGTTACCCTAGACTTGGGGGGGGAAGCTACGAGCAGTACTTC
CDR3: CASSYPRLGGGSYEQYF

D: -
V: TRBV5-4
size: many
J: TRBJ2-2
DNA: TGTGCCAGCAGCTTGCCAGACTCGGGCACCGGGGAGCTGTTTTTT
CDR3: CASSLPDSGTGELFF

D: -
V: TRBV5-1
size: many
J: TRBJ1-1
DNA: TGCGCCAGCAGCTGGGGACAGAACACTGAAGCTTTCTTT
CDR3: CASSWGQNTEAFF

D: TRBD1
V: TRBV14
size: few
J: TRBJ1-2
DNA: TGTGCCAGCAGCCAAGACAGGGGGCGACGGGGCTACACCTTC
CDR3: CASSQDRGRRGYTF

D: TRBD1
V: TRBV7-2
size: -
J: TRBJ1-4
DNA: TGTGCCAGCAGCTTAACAGGGGATAATGAAAAACTGTTTTTT
CDR3: CASSLTGDNEKLFF